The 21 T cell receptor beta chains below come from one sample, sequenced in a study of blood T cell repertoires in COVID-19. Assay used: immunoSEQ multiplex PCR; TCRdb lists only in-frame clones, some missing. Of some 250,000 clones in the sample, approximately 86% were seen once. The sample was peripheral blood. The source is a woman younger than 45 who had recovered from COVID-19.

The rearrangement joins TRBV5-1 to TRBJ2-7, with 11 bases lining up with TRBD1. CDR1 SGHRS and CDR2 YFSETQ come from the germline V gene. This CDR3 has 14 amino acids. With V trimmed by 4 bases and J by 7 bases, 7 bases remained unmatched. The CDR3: CASSPGQGAREQYF. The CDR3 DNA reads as TGCGCCAGCAGCCCTGGACAGGGGGCCAGGGAGCAGTACTTC.

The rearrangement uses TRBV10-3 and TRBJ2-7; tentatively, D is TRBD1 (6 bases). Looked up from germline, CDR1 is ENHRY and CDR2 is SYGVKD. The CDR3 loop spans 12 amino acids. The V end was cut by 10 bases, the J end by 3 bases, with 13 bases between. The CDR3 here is CATRDTFYEQYF. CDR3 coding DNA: TGTGCCACCCGGGACACTTTCTACGAGCAGTACTTC.

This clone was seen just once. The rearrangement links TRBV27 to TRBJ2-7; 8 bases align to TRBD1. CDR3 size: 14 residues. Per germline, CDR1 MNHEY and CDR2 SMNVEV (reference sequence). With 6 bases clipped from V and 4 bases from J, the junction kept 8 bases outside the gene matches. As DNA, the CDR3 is TGTGCCAGCAGAGCGGCAGGGGGCGATTACGAGCAGTACTTC. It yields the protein CASRAAGGDYEQYF.

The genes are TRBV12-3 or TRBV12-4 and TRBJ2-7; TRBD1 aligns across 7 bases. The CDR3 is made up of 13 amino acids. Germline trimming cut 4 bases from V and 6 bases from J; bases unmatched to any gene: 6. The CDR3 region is CASSSDRWFEQYF. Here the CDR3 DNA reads TGTGCCAGCAGTTCGGACAGGTGGTTCGAGCAGTACTTC.

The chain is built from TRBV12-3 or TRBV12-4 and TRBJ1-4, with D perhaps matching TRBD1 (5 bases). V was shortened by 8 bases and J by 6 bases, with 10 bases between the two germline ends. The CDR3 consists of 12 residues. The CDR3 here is CASGADDEKLFF. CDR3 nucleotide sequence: TGTGCCAGCGGGGCAGACGATGAAAAACTGTTTTTT.

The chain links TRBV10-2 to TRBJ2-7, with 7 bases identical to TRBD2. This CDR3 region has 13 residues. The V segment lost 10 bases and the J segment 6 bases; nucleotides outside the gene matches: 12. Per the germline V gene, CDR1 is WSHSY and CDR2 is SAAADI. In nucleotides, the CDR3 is TGCGCCACCAAAGAGCGGGGAGGGCGCGAGCAGTACTTC. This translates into CATKERGGREQYF.

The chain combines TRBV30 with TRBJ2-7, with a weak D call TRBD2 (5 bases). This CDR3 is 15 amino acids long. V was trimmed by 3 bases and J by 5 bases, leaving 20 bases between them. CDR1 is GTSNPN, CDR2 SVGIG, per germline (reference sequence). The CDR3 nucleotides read TGTGCCTGGAGCAAGCTAAGGAGGCAACACGACGAGCAGTACTTC. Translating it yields CAWSKLRRQHDEQYF.

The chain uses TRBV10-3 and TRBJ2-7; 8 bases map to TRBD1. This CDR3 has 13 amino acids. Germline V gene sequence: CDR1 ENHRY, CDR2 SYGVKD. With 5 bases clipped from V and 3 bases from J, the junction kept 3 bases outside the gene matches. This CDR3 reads CAISPGTGYEQYF. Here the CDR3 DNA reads TGTGCCATCAGTCCCGGGACAGGCTACGAGCAGTACTTC.

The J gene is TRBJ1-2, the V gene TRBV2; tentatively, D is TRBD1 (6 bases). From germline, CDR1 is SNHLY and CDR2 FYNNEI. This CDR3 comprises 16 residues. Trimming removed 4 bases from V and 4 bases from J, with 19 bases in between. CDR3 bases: TGTGCCAGCAGTGCGTCGGGGGGGGCAAACTTCTATGGCTACACCTTC. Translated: CASSASGGANFYGYTF.

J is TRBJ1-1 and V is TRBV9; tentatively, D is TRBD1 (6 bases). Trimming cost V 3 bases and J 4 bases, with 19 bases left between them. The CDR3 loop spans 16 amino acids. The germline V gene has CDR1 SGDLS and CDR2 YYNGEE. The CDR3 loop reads CASSGSGGGVGTEAFF. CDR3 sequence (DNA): TGTGCCAGCAGCGGGTCCGGAGGGGGGGTAGGCACTGAAGCTTTCTTT.

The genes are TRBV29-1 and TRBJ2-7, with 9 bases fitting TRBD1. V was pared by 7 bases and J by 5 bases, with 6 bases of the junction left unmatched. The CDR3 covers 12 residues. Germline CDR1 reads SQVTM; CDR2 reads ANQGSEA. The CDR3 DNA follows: TGCAGCGCCAATGACAGGGGGAACGAGCAGTACTTC. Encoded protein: CSANDRGNEQYF.

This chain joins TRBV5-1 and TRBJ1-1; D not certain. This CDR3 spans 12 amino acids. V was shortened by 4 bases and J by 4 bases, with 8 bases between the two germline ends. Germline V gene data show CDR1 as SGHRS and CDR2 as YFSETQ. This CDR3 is CASSEGSTEAFF. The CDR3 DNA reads TGCGCCAGCAGCGAGGGTTCCACTGAAGCTTTCTTT.

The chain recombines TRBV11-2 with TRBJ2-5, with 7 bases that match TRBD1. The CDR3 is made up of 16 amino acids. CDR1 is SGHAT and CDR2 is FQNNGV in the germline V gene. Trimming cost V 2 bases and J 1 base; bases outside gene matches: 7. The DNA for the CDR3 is TGTGCCAGCAGCTTAAGCCCCGGGACAGTCCAAGAGACCCAGTACTTC. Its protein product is CASSLSPGTVQETQYF.

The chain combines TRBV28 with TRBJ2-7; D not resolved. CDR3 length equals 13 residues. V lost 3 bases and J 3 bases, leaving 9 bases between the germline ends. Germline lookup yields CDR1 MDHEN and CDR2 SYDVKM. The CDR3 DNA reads TGTGCCAGCAGTTTTTGGTCTAACTACGAGCAGTACTTC. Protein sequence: CASSFWSNYEQYF.

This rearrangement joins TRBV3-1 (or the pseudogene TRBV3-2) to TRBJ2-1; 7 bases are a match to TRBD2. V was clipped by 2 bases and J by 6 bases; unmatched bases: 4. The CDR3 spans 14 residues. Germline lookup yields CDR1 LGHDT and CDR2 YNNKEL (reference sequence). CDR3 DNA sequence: TGTGCCAGCAGCCAATCGGGGGAGGGCAATGAGCAGTTCTTC. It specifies CASSQSGEGNEQFF.

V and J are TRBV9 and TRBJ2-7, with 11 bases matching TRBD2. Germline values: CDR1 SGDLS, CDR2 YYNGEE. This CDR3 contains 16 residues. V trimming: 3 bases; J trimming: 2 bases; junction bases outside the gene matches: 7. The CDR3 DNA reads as TGTGCCAGCAGCGGAGGAACTAGCGGGGGACCCTACGAGCAGTACTTC. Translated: CASSGGTSGGPYEQYF.

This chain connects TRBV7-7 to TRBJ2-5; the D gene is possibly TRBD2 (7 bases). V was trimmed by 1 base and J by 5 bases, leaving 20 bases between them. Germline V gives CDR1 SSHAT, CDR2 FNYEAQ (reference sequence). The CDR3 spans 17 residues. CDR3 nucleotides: TGTGCCAGCAGCTTAGAGCGGAGGGGGGGCTCGCGTGAGACCCAGTACTTC. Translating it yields CASSLERRGGSRETQYF.

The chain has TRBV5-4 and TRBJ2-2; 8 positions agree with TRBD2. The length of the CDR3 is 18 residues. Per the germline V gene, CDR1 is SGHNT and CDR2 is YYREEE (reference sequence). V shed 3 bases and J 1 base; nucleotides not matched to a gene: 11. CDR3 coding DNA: TGTGCCAGCAGCTCAAATACTGCGGGGGGACTGAACACCGGGGAGCTGTTTTTT. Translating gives CASSSNTAGGLNTGELFF. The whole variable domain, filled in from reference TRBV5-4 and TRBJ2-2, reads ETGVTQSPTHLIKTRGQQVTLRCSSQSGHNTVSWYQQALGQGPQFIFQYYREEENGRGNFPPRFSGLQFPNYSSELNVNALELDDSALYLCASSSNTAGGLNTGELFFGEGSRLTVL.

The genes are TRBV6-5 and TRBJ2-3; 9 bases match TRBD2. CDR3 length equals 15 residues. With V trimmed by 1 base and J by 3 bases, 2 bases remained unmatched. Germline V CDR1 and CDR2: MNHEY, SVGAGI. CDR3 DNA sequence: TGTGCCAGCAGTTACTTTAGCGGGGGTACAGATACGCAGTATTTT. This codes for CASSYFSGGTDTQYF.

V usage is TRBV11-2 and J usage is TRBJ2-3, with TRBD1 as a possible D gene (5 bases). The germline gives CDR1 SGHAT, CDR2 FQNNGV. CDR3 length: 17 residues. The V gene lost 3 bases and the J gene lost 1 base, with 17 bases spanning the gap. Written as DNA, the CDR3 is TGTGCCAGCAGCTTTAGGGGCGCAGGTCGGGGCACAGATACGCAGTATTTT. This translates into CASSFRGAGRGTDTQYF.

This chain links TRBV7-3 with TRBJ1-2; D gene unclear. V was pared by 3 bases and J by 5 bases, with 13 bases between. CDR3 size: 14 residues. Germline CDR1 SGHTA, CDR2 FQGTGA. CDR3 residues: CASSLGRERYGYTF. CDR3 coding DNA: TGTGCCAGCAGCTTGGGGAGGGAACGATATGGCTACACCTTC. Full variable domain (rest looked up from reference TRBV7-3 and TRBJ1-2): GAGVSQTPSNKVTEKGKYVELRCDPISGHTALYWYRQSLGQGPEFLIYFQGTGAADDSGLPNDRFFAVRPEGSVSTLKIQRTERGDSAVYLCASSLGRERYGYTFGSGTRLTVV.